Following are 32 T cell receptor beta chains from one sample sequenced in a study of blood T cell repertoires in COVID-19. Sequencing was performed with immunoSEQ multiplex PCR; in TCRdb, only in-frame clones are kept and a portion is missing. The profile covers about 68,000 clones, with 65% to 90% appearing a single time and roughly 1.4% taken by the ten largest. The sequenced sample was peripheral blood. The source is a woman between 55 and 75 years old with acute or convalescent COVID-19.

The V gene is TRBV7-3, the J gene TRBJ2-5; tentative D call: TRBD2 (6 bases). Deletions cut 3 bases from V and 5 bases from J, with 13 bases between. Per the germline V gene, CDR1 is SGHTA and CDR2 is FQGTGA. The CDR3 sequence is 14 residues long. CDR3 DNA sequence: TGTGCCAGCAGCTTCTCGGGGGAAGGGGAGACCCAGTACTTC. Protein sequence: CASSFSGEGETQYF.

The chain couples TRBV29-1 to TRBJ2-1; 11 bases match TRBD2. This CDR3 contains 13 residues. Trimming at V came to 1 base and at J to 9 bases, leaving 2 bases not matched to a gene. The germline gives CDR1 SQVTM, CDR2 ANQGSEA. CDR3 sequence: CSVEGGLAVEQFF. The CDR3 DNA follows: TGCAGCGTTGAAGGGGGACTAGCGGTTGAGCAGTTCTTC.

The CDR3 protein is CASRRGTGGYEQFF. The CDR3, as DNA: TGTGCCAGCAGACGCGGGACAGGGGGCTATGAGCAGTTCTTC. The chain couples TRBV6-5 to TRBJ2-1, with TRBD1 matching over 12 bases. Germline lookup yields CDR1 MNHEY and CDR2 SVGAGI. This CDR3 comprises 14 residues. Trimming cost V 6 bases and J 8 bases; bases outside gene matches: 5.

V gene TRBV9 combines with J gene TRBJ2-3, with a tentative D call TRBD2 (5 bases). Germline assignment: CDR1 SGDLS and CDR2 YYNGEE. This CDR3 region has 17 residues. Deletions cut 0 bases from V and 2 bases from J, with 16 bases between. The CDR3, as DNA: TGTGCCAGCAGCGTAGATCCATTTCGGGGTCCCACAGATACGCAGTATTTT. It codes for CASSVDPFRGPTDTQYF.

The chain has TRBV7-8 and TRBJ1-1; D call uncertain. Trimming left V 2 bases short and J 0 bases short, with 13 bases between. Germline assignment: CDR1 SGHVS and CDR2 FQNEAQ. The CDR3 loop spans 16 amino acids. The CDR3 nucleotides read TGTGCCAGCAGCTTACCGTCGGGAAGCTTGAACACTGAAGCTTTCTTT. The encoded protein is CASSLPSGSLNTEAFF.

The genes are TRBV6-5 and TRBJ1-6, with D unclear. The V gene's germline CDR1 is MNHEY and CDR2 SVGAGI. This CDR3 spans 13 amino acids. V lost 8 bases, J lost 6 bases, and 11 bases lay in between. CDR3 sequence: CASLGRGNSPLHF. In DNA form, the CDR3 reads TGTGCCAGCCTCGGACGGGGTAATTCACCCCTCCACTTT.

This rearrangement joins TRBV30 to TRBJ2-7; perhaps TRBD1 as D (5 bases). Germline CDR1 reads GTSNPN; CDR2 reads SVGIG (reference sequence). CDR3 length: 15 residues. V shed 2 bases and J shed 3 bases, with 17 bases lying between them. This chain's CDR3 is CAWSPLGRPYYEQYF. The CDR3 nucleotides are TGTGCCTGGAGTCCGTTGGGGCGCCCTTACTACGAGCAGTACTTC.

The chain combines TRBV2 with TRBJ2-1; 14 bases line up with TRBD2. This CDR3 is built from 14 residues. CDR1 is SNHLY, CDR2 FYNNEI, per germline. The junction had 4 bases not matched to a gene; V was cut back by 6 bases and J by 9 bases. The CDR3 reads CASRQGTSGGEQFF. In DNA, the CDR3 is TGTGCCAGCAGGCAGGGGACTAGCGGGGGTGAGCAGTTCTTC. Based on the CDR3 plus reference TRBV2 and TRBJ2-1, the full variable domain is EPEVTQTPSHQVTQMGQEVILRCVPISNHLYFYWYRQILGQKVEFLVSFYNNEISEKSEIFDDQFSVERPDGSNFTLKIRSTKLEDSAMYFCASRQGTSGGEQFFGPGTRLTVL.

The chain uses TRBV11-2 and TRBJ1-2; the D gene is possibly TRBD1 (6 bases). Germline V gene lookup returns CDR1 SGHAT and CDR2 FQNNGV. V shed 0 bases and J shed 5 bases, with 13 bases lying between them. The length of the CDR3 is 15 residues. CDR3 protein: CASSLEAGAIYGYTF. CDR3 nucleotides: TGTGCCAGCAGCTTAGAGGCAGGGGCGATTTATGGCTACACCTTC.

The CDR3 protein is CASSYDRVTSNQPQHF. In DNA form, the CDR3 reads TGTGCCAGCAGTTACGACCGGGTAACAAGCAATCAGCCCCAGCATTTT. The chain combines TRBV6-2 or TRBV6-3 with TRBJ1-5; D gene unclear. Germline-derived CDR1 and CDR2 are MNHEY and SVGEGT. V lost 2 bases to trimming and J lost 1 base, with 12 bases between them. This CDR3 spans 16 amino acids.

V usage is TRBV5-1 and J usage is TRBJ1-2, with 7 bases matching TRBD1. Germline CDR1 reads SGHRS; CDR2 reads YFSETQ. V lost 2 bases, J lost 3 bases, and 1 base stayed unmatched. CDR3 length: 13 amino acids. The CDR3 is CASSLGTDYGYTF. The CDR3 bases are TGCGCCAGCAGCTTAGGGACAGACTATGGCTACACCTTC.

The count of this clone is one. The chain couples TRBV7-8 to TRBJ2-3, with 11 bases fitting TRBD2. Germline CDR1 is SGHVS and CDR2 is FQNEAQ. The CDR3 covers 15 residues. V shed 4 bases, J shed 9 bases, and the junction held 9 bases outside the gene matches. For the CDR3, the DNA is TGTGCCAGCAGCTCATCTCCATCTAGCGGGGGGACGCAGTATTTT. This codes for CASSSSPSSGGTQYF.

The genes are TRBV5-1 and TRBJ1-1, with a tentative D call TRBD1 (5 bases). This CDR3 has 16 amino acids. Germline V CDR1 and CDR2: SGHRS, YFSETQ. The ends were cut back, 0 bases at V and 0 bases at J, with 12 bases in the middle. In DNA, the CDR3 is TGCGCCAGCAGCTTGGCCGGGGGGTCGATGAACACTGAAGCTTTCTTT. Residues: CASSLAGGSMNTEAFF.

V gene TRBV5-6 combines with J gene TRBJ1-4; TRBD1 agrees at 8 bases. Germline CDR1 SGHDT, CDR2 YYEEEE. The V segment lost 4 bases and the J segment 0 bases; nucleotides outside the gene matches: 14. This CDR3 contains 19 residues. CDR3 protein: CASSARTGKGLATNEKLFF. As DNA, the CDR3 is TGTGCCAGCAGCGCACGGACAGGGAAAGGCCTTGCAACTAATGAAAAACTGTTTTTT.

This clone was recorded a few times. This sequence joins TRBV18 and TRBJ1-5; D may be TRBD1 (5 bases). V lost 4 bases and J 4 bases, leaving 14 bases between the germline ends. The germline CDR1 and CDR2 sequences are KGHSH and LQKENI. The CDR3 sequence is 15 residues long. In nucleotides, the CDR3 is TGTGCCAGCTCACTGTCCCGGGACTATAATCAGCCCCAGCATTTT. Its protein is CASSLSRDYNQPQHF.

The chain carries TRBV6-1 and TRBJ2-7, with D possibly being TRBD1 (5 bases). Germline V gives CDR1 MNHNS, CDR2 SASEGT. The V end lost 2 bases, the J end lost 4 bases, and 15 bases lay between the germline ends. The CDR3 extends over 15 amino acids. CDR3 DNA sequence: TGTGCCAGCAGTGAAACACAGGTGCCCCTATACGAGCAGTACTTC. As protein: CASSETQVPLYEQYF.

The chain carries TRBV7-9 and TRBJ1-1; no reliable D call. Trimming took off 1 base at V and 2 bases at J, with 11 bases between the two ends. The CDR3 has 15 amino acids. Germline-derived CDR1 and CDR2 are SEHNR and FQNEAQ (reference sequence). The CDR3 here is CASSLGSVTNTEAFF. The DNA for the CDR3 is TGTGCCAGCAGCTTAGGCTCTGTTACAAACACTGAAGCTTTCTTT.

The genes are TRBV5-4 and TRBJ2-1; TRBD1 is a possible D gene (6 bases). Germline assignment: CDR1 SGHNT and CDR2 YYREEE (reference sequence). V lost 1 base and J lost 11, with 7 bases in between. This CDR3 is 11 amino acids long. The CDR3 sequence is CASSLWDKQFF. In DNA, the CDR3 is TGTGCCAGCAGCTTGTGGGACAAGCAGTTCTTC.

DNA of the CDR3: TGCAGCGTGGAGGGGGGGATTAGCTCCTACAATGAGCAGTTCTTC. Translation: CSVEGGISSYNEQFF. V usage is TRBV29-1 and J usage is TRBJ2-1, with D possibly TRBD2 on 7 matching bases. Germline CDR1 and CDR2: SQVTM and ANQGSEA. The length of the CDR3 is 15 residues. Trimming shortened V by 6 bases and J by 0 bases, and 15 bases separated the two germline ends.

The table lists this clone with a count of one. The chain uses TRBV18 and TRBJ1-4; D call uncertain. The CDR3 is 15 amino acids. The germline V and J ends were trimmed by 2 bases and 5 bases, with 12 bases remaining between them. CDR1 is KGHSH and CDR2 is LQKENI in the germline V gene. The CDR3 reads CASSPEGLPNEKLFF. CDR3 DNA sequence: TGTGCCAGCTCACCAGAAGGACTGCCGAATGAAAAACTGTTTTTT. The full variable domain, its missing parts supplied by reference TRBV18 and TRBJ1-4, is NAGVMQNPRHLVRRRGQEARLRCSPMKGHSHVYWYRQLPEEGLKFMVYLQKENIIDESGMPKERFSAEFPKEGPSILRIQQVVRGDSAAYFCASSPEGLPNEKLFFGSGTQLSVL.

The chain recombines TRBV30 with TRBJ2-1; 11 bases agree with TRBD2. The germline gives CDR1 GTSNPN, CDR2 SVGIG (reference sequence). CDR3 length: 16 amino acids. The ends lost 0 bases at V and 4 bases at J; junction bases unmatched: 5. CDR3 amino acids: CAWSVQLAGAYNEQFF. CDR3 sequence (DNA): TGTGCCTGGAGTGTACAACTAGCGGGGGCATACAATGAGCAGTTCTTC.

This clone was observed a handful of times. The CDR3 region has the DNA TGCAGCGTTGAAGTGGGACTCCAAGAGACCCAGTACTTC. Its translation: CSVEVGLQETQYF. The chain carries TRBV29-1 and TRBJ2-5; a weak D match, TRBD2 (6 bases). This CDR3 comprises 13 residues. Germline CDR1 is SQVTM and CDR2 is ANQGSEA. Trimming shortened V by 1 base and J by 1 base, and 7 bases separated the two germline ends.

The CDR3 bases are TGTGCCAGCAGTTTTATCGGTTTCCTCGGGACAGGTGATCAGCCCCAGCATTTT. Amino acids: CASSFIGFLGTGDQPQHF. V and J are TRBV28 and TRBJ1-5; 8 bases fit TRBD1. Germline lookup yields CDR1 MDHEN and CDR2 SYDVKM. The length of the CDR3 is 18 residues. Germline trimming cut 3 bases from V and 5 bases from J; bases unmatched to any gene: 15.

V usage is TRBV7-9 and J usage is TRBJ2-1, with D possibly being TRBD2 (5 bases). The V end lost 3 bases, the J end lost 0 bases, and 9 bases lay between the germline ends. The CDR3 consists of 15 residues. CDR1 SEHNR and CDR2 FQNEAQ come from the germline V gene (reference sequence). The CDR3 DNA follows: TGTGCCAGCAGCTTCCGGGGAAGCTCCTACAATGAGCAGTTCTTC. Protein product: CASSFRGSSYNEQFF.

The genes are TRBV6-1 and TRBJ1-2; 7 positions match TRBD1. V trimming: 2 bases; J trimming: 8 bases; junction bases outside the gene matches: 8. Germline values: CDR1 MNHNS, CDR2 SASEGT. This CDR3 has 14 amino acids. The CDR3 DNA is TGTGCCAGCAGTGAACGGCAGGGGGGACCGGGCTACACCTTC. Its protein is CASSERQGGPGYTF.

The J gene is TRBJ2-1, the V gene TRBV29-1, with TRBD1 matching 7 bases. V lost 4 bases to trimming and J lost 8 bases; unmatched junction nucleotides: 5. Germline CDR1 reads SQVTM; CDR2 reads ANQGSEA. The CDR3 runs 12 residues. The CDR3 nucleotides are TGCAGCGTTGTAAGGACAGGCTATGAGCAGTTCTTC. Translated: CSVVRTGYEQFF.

The chain combines TRBV19 with TRBJ2-1, with 9 bases lining up with TRBD2. The V segment lost 3 bases and the J segment 7 bases; nucleotides outside the gene matches: 7. CDR1 is LNHDA and CDR2 is SQIVND in the germline V gene (reference sequence). The CDR3 runs to 15 residues. The CDR3 sequence: CASSIGSGSVNEQFF. The CDR3 DNA is TGTGCCAGTAGTATTGGTAGCGGGAGTGTGAATGAGCAGTTCTTC. Complete variable domain (other parts from reference TRBV19 and TRBJ2-1): DGGITQSPKYLFRKEGQNVTLSCEQNLNHDAMYWYRQDPGQGLRLIYYSQIVNDFQKGDIAEGYSVSREKKESFPLTVTSAQKNPTAFYLCASSIGSGSVNEQFFGPGTRLTVL.

This clone was detected once. The rearrangement uses TRBV7-9 and TRBJ1-3; D not certain. Per the germline V gene, CDR1 is SEHNR and CDR2 is FQNEAQ (reference sequence). The CDR3 extends over 15 amino acids. The germline V and J ends were trimmed by 5 bases and 0 bases, with 11 bases remaining between them. CDR3 amino acids: CASSHPGSSGNTIYF. The CDR3, as DNA: TGTGCCAGCAGCCACCCGGGTTCCTCTGGAAACACCATATATTTT.

This clone has only one observation. The chain links TRBV3-1 (or the pseudogene TRBV3-2) to TRBJ2-7; D perhaps matches TRBD1 (6 bases). The CDR3 loop spans 17 amino acids. Germline CDR1 LGHDT, CDR2 YNNKEL (reference sequence). Trimming took 0 bases from V and 0 from J, leaving 15 bases between them. The CDR3 nucleotides are TGTGCCAGCAGCCAAGATCCCCGACAGGTGCACTCCTACGAGCAGTACTTC. The encoded protein is CASSQDPRQVHSYEQYF.

The rearrangement uses TRBV19 and TRBJ1-2; maybe TRBD1 (5 bases). This CDR3 contains 15 residues. CDR1 is LNHDA, CDR2 SQIVND, per germline (reference sequence). Trimming removed 6 bases at V and 0 bases at J, with 14 bases between. CDR3 bases: TGTGCCAGTAGGCTGTCTCAGGGATCTAACTATGGCTACACCTTC. Encoded protein: CASRLSQGSNYGYTF.

This chain connects TRBV12-3 or TRBV12-4 to TRBJ1-2; D not resolved. V lost 8 bases to trimming and J lost 4 bases, with 11 bases between them. The CDR3 covers 12 residues. This chain's CDR3 is CASGPRSYGYTF. In DNA form, the CDR3 reads TGTGCCAGCGGTCCCCGTAGCTATGGCTACACCTTC.

The genes are TRBV29-1 and TRBJ1-2; a possible D gene is TRBD1 (6 bases). V was cut by 5 bases and J by 7 bases, with 14 bases left in between. This CDR3 comprises 12 residues. CDR1 and CDR2 (germline): SQVTM, ANQGSEA. In DNA, the CDR3 is TGCAGCGTTAGTCAGGGGTTGTCTGGCTACACCTTC. This sequence encodes CSVSQGLSGYTF.